The clone carrying this T cell receptor beta chain was counted many times. Its specificity is unknown. This specimen comes from a study of CD8 T cells in ankylosing spondylitis. Study-wide results and limits: What appeared characteristic of ankylosing spondylitis blood was a TCR beta motif of eight highly homologous variants.

Germline V gene lookup returns CDR1 MGHRA and CDR2 YSYEKL. The CDR3 contains 16 residues. The germline V and J ends were trimmed by 2 bases and 6 bases, with 16 bases remaining between them. TCRdb used MiXCR to reprocess the 5' RACE reads, holding one entry per CDR3 protein. The table records some 140,000 distinct CDR3 sequences, roughly 6.6% of them present only once. The chain combines TRBV4-1 with TRBJ2-2; D possibly corresponds to TRBD1 (6 bases). The clonotype was recovered from a female donor with ankylosing spondylitis or in good health (not recorded which). Sequencing was performed on blood, either unsorted or a sorted T cell fraction (not recorded which). The CDR3 is CASSQPDRLASGELFF. The CDR3 coding sequence is TGCGCCAGCAGCCAACCGGACAGATTGGCGTCCGGGGAGCTGTTTTTT.